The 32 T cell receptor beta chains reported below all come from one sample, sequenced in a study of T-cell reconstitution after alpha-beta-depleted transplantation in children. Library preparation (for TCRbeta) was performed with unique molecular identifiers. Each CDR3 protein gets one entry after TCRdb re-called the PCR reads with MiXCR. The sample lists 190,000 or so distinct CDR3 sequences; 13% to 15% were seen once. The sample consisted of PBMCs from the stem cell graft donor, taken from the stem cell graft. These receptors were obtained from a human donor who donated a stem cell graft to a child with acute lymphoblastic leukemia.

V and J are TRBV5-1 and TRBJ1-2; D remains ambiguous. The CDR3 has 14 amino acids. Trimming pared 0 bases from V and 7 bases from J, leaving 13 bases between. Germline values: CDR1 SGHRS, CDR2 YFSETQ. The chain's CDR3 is CASSLVSGDTGYTF. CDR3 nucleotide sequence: TGCGCCAGCAGCTTGGTATCAGGTGATACTGGCTACACCTTC. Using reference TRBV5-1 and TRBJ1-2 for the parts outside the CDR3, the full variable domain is KAGVTQTPRYLIKTRGQQVTLSCSPISGHRSVSWYQQTPGQGLQFLFEYFSETQRNKGNFPGRFSGRQFSNSRSEMNVSTLELGDSALYLCASSLVSGDTGYTFGSGTRLTVV.

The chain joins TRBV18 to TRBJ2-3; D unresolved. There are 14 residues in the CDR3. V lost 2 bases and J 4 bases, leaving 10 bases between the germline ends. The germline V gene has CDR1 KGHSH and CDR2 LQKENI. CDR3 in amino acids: CASSPVASSDTQYF. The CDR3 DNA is TGTGCCAGCTCACCAGTAGCAAGTTCAGATACGCAGTATTTT. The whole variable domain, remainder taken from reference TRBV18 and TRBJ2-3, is NAGVMQNPRHLVRRRGQEARLRCSPMKGHSHVYWYRQLPEEGLKFMVYLQKENIIDESGMPKERFSAEFPKEGPSILRIQQVVRGDSAAYFCASSPVASSDTQYFGPGTRLTVL.

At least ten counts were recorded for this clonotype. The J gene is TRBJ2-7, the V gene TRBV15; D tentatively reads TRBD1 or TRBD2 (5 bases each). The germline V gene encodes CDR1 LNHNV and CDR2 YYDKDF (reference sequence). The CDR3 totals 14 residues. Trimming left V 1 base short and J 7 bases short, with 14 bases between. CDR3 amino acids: CATSRGGRAGEQYF. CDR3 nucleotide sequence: TGTGCCACCAGCAGAGGGGGCAGGGCGGGTGAGCAGTACTTC.

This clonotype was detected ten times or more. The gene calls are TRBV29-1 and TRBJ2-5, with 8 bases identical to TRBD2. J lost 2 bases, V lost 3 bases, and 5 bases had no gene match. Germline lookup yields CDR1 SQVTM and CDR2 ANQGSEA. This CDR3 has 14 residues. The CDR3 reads CSVDPTSEQETQYF. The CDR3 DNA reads TGCAGCGTTGATCCGACTAGCGAGCAAGAGACCCAGTACTTC. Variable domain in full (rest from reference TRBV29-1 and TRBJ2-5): SAVISQKPSRDICQRGTSLTIQCQVDSQVTMMFWYRQQPGQSLTLIATANQGSEATYESGFVIDKFPISRPNLTFSTLTVSNMSPEDSSIYLCSVDPTSEQETQYFGPGTRLLVL.

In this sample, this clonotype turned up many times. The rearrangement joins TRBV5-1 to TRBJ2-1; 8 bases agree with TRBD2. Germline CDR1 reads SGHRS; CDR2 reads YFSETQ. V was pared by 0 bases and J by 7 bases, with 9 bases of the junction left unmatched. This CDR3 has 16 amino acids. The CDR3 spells CASSLEVGRVSNEQFF. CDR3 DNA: TGCGCCAGCAGCTTGGAGGTCGGGAGGGTTTCTAATGAGCAGTTCTTC.

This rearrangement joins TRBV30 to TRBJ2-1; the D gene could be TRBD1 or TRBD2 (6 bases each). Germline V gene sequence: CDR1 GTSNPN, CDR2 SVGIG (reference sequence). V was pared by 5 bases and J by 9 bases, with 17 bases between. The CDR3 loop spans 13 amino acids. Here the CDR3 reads CAWDPEGVSEQFF. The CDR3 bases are TGTGCCTGGGATCCGGAGGGGGTTAGTGAGCAGTTCTTC.

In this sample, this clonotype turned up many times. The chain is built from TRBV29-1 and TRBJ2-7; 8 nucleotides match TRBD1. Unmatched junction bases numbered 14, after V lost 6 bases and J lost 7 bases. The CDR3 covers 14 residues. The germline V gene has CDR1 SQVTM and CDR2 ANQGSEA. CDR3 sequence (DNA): TGCAGCGTACTAGGACAGGGAAAAGAGGGTGAGCAGTACTTC. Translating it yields CSVLGQGKEGEQYF.

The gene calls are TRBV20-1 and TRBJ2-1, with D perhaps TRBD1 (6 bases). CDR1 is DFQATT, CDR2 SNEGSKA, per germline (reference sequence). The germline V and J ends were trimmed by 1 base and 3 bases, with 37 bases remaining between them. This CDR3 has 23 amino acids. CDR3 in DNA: TGCAGTGCTAGAGTTTTTTCTACCCGGGTGACCCAGGGGCAGGGGCCATTCTACAATGAGCAGTTCTTC. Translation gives CSARVFSTRVTQGQGPFYNEQFF.

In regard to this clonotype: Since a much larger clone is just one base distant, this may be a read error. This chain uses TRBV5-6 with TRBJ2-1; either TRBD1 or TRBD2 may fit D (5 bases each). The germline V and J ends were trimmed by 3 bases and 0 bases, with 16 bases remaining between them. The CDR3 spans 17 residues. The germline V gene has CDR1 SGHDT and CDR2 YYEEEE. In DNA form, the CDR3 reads TGTGCCAGCAGCTGGGGACCAACCATTAGCTCCTACAATGAGCAGTTCTTC. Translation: CASSWGPTISSYNEQFF.

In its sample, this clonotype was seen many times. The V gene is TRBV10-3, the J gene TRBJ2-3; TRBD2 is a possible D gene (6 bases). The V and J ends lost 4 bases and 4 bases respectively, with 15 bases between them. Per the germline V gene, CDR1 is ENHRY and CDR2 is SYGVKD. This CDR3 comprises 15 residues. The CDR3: CAISVGRDVADTQYF. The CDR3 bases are TGTGCCATCAGTGTGGGGCGGGATGTGGCAGATACGCAGTATTTT.

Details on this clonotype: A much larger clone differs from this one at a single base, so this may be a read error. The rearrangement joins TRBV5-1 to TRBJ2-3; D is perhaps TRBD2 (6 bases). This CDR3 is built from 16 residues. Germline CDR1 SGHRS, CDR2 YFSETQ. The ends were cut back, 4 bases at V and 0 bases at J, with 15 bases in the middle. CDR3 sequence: CASSQVADSSTDTQYF. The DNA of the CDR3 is TGCGCCAGCAGCCAAGTAGCGGATTCTAGCACAGATACGCAGTATTTT. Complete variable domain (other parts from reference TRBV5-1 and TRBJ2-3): KAGVTQTPRYLIKTRGQQVTLSCSPISGHRSVSWYQQTPGQGLQFLFEYFSETQRNKGNFPGRFSGRQFSNSRSEMNVSTLELGDSALYLCASSQVADSSTDTQYFGPGTRLTVL.

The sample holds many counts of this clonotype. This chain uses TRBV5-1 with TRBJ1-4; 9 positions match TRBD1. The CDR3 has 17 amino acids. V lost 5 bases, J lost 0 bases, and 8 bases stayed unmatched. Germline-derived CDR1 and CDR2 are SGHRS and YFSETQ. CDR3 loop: CASSWGQGDATNEKLFF. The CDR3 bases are TGCGCCAGCAGTTGGGGACAGGGAGATGCAACTAATGAAAAACTGTTTTTT.

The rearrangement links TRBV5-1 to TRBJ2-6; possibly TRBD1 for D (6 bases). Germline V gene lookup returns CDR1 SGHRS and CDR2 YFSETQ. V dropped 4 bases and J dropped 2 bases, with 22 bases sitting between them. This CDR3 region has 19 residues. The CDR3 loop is CASSLHGTLSAPGANVLTF. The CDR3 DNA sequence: TGCGCCAGCAGCCTGCACGGGACACTGTCTGCTCCTGGGGCCAACGTCCTGACTTTC.

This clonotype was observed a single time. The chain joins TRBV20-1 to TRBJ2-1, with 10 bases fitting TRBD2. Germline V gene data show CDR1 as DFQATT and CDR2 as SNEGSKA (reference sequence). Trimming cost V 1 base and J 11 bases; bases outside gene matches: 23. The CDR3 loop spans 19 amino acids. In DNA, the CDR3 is TGCAGTGCTAGAGGGGTTTTAGGAGCGGGAGGGTTTGGGGCAGATAAGCAGTTCTTC. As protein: CSARGVLGAGGFGADKQFF.

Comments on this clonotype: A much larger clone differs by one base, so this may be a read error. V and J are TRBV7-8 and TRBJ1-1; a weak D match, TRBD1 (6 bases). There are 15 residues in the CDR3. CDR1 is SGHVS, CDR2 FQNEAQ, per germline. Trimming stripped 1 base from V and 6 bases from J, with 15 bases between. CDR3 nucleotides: TGTGCCAGCAGCTTAGTCAGGATGGGGGCCGCTGAAGCTTTCTTT. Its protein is CASSLVRMGAAEAFF.

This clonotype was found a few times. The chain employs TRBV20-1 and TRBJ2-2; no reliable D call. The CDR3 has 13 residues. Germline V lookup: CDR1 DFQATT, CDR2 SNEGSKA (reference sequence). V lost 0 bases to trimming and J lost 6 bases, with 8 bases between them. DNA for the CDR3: TGCAGTGCTAGAGACCCCCTTTCCGGGGAGCTGTTTTTT. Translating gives CSARDPLSGELFF.

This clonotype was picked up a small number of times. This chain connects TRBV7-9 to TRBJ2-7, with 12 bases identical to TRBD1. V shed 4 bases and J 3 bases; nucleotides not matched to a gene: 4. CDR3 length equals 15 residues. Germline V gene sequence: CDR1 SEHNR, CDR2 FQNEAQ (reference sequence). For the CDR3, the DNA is TGTGCCAGCAGCTCCGGGACAGGGGGCTTCTACGAGCAGTACTTC. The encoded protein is CASSSGTGGFYEQYF.

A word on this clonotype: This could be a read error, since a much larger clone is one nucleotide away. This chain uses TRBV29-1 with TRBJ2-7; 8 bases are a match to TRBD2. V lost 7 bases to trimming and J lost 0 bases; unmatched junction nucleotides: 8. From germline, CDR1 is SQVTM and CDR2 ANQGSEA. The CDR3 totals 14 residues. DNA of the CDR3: TGCAGCGCAAATAGCGGGACAAGCTCCTACGAGCAGTACTTC. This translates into CSANSGTSSYEQYF.

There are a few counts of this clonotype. CDR3 region: CSASPSGSISEQFF. As DNA, the CDR3 is TGCAGTGCTAGTCCTAGCGGGAGTATTAGTGAGCAGTTCTTC. The chain combines TRBV20-1 with TRBJ2-1; the match to TRBD2 covers 10 bases. CDR1 and CDR2 from the germline V gene are DFQATT and SNEGSKA (reference sequence). This CDR3 contains 14 residues. J was trimmed by 9 bases and V by 3 bases; bases with no gene match: 8.

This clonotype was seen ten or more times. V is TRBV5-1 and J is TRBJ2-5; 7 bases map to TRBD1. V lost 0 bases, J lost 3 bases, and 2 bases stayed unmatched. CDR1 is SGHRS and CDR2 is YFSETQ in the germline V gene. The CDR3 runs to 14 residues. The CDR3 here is CASSLEGQKETQYF. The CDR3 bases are TGCGCCAGCAGCTTGGAGGGACAGAAAGAGACCCAGTACTTC.

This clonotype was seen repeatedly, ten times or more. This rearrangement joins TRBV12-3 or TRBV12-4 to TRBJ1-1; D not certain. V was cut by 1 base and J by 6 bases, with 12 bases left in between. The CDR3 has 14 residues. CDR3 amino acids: CASSLDAVGSEAFF. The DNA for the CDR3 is TGTGCCAGCAGTTTAGACGCCGTTGGGTCTGAAGCTTTCTTT.

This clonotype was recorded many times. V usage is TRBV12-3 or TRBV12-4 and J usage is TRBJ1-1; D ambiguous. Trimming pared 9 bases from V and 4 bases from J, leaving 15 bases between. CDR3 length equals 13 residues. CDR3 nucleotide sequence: TGTGCCAGTAGGCGAGAAACGAGCACTGAAGCTTTCTTT. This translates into CASRRETSTEAFF.

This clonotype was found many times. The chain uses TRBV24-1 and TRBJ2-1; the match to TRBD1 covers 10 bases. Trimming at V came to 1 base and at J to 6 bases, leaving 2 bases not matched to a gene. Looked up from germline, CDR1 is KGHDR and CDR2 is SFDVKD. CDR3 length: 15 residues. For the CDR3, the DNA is TGTGCCACCAGTGATTTTAGGACAGGGGGCAATGAGCAGTTCTTC. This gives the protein CATSDFRTGGNEQFF.

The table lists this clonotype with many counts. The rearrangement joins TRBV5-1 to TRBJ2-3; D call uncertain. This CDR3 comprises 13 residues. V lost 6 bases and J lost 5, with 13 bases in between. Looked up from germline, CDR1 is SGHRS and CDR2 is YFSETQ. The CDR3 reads CASISSPGDTQYF. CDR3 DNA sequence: TGCGCCAGCATTTCGAGTCCGGGAGATACGCAGTATTTT. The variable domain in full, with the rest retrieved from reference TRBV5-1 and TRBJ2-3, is KAGVTQTPRYLIKTRGQQVTLSCSPISGHRSVSWYQQTPGQGLQFLFEYFSETQRNKGNFPGRFSGRQFSNSRSEMNVSTLELGDSALYLCASISSPGDTQYFGPGTRLTVL.

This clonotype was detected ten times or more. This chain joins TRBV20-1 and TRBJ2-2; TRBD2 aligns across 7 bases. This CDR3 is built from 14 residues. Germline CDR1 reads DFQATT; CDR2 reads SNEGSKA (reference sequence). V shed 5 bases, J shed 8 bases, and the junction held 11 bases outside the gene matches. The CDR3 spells CSAGGGLGSGELFF. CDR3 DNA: TGCAGTGCTGGGGGGGGGTTAGGATCTGGGGAGCTGTTTTTT.

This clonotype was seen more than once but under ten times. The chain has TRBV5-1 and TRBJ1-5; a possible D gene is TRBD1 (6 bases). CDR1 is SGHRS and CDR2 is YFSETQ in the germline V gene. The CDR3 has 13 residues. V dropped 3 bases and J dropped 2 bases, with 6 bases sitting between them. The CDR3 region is CASSSGGNQPQHF. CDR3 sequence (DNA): TGCGCCAGCAGCTCAGGGGGCAATCAGCCCCAGCATTTT.

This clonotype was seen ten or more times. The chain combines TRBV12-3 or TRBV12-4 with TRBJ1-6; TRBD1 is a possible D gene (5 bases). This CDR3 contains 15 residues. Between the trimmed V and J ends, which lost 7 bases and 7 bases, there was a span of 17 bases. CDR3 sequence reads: CASNARGLENSPLHF. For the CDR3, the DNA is TGTGCCAGCAACGCCCGGGGCCTCGAAAATTCACCCCTCCACTTT.

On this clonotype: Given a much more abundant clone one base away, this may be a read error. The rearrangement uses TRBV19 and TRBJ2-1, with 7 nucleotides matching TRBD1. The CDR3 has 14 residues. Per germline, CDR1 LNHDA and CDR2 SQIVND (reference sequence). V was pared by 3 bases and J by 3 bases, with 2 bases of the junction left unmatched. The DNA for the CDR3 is TGTGCCAGTAGTATCAGGACAGGCTACAATGAGCAGTTCTTC. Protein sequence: CASSIRTGYNEQFF. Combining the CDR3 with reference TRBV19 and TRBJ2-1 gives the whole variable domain DGGITQSPKYLFRKEGQNVTLSCEQNLNHDAMYWYRQDPGQGLRLIYYSQIVNDFQKGDIAEGYSVSREKKESFPLTVTSAQKNPTAFYLCASSIRTGYNEQFFGPGTRLTVL.

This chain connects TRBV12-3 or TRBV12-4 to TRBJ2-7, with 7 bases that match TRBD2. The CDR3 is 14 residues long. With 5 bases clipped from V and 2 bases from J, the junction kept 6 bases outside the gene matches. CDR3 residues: CASSRLAGTYEQYF. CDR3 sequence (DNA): TGTGCCAGCAGTCGTTTAGCGGGCACCTACGAGCAGTACTTC.

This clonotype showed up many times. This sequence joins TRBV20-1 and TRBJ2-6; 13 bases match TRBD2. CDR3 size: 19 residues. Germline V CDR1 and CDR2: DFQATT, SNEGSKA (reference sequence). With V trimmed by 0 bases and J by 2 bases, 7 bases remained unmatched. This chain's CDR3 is CSARDSGLAGDAGANVLTF. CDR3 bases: TGCAGTGCTAGAGACTCCGGACTAGCGGGAGATGCTGGGGCCAACGTCCTGACTTTC.

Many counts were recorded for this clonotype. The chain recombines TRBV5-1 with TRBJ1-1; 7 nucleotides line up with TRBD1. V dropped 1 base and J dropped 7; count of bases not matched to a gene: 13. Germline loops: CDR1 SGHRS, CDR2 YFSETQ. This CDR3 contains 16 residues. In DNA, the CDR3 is TGCGCCAGCAGCTTGAATCTAGTAGAGGGACAGAATGAAGCTTTCTTT. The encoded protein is CASSLNLVEGQNEAFF.

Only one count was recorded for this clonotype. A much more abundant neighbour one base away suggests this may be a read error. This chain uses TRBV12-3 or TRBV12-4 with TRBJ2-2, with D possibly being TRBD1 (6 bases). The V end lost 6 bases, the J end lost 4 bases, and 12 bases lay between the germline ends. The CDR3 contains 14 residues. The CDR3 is CASSWPGATGELFF. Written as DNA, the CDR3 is TGTGCCAGCAGCTGGCCAGGGGCCACCGGGGAGCTGTTTTTT.